Below, one T cell receptor beta chain is given with its context. The CDR3 covers 8 residues. Germline loops: CDR1 SSHAT, CDR2 FNYEAQ (reference sequence). The data originate from a study of T cell changes during pregnancy in multiple sclerosis. Clones were sequenced by immunoSEQ multiplex PCR, and TCRdb holds only the in-frame ones, with some missing. Here the sample spans over 65,000 clones, about 90% being singletons. The clonotype originates from a female donor with multiple sclerosis, enrolled in a pregnancy study. The sequenced sample was peripheral blood, obtained in the second trimester of pregnancy. V usage is TRBV7-7 and J usage is TRBJ1-1; no definite D call. The CDR3 DNA is TGTGCTAGGGCGGGAGCTTTCTTT. This sequence encodes CARAGAFF.